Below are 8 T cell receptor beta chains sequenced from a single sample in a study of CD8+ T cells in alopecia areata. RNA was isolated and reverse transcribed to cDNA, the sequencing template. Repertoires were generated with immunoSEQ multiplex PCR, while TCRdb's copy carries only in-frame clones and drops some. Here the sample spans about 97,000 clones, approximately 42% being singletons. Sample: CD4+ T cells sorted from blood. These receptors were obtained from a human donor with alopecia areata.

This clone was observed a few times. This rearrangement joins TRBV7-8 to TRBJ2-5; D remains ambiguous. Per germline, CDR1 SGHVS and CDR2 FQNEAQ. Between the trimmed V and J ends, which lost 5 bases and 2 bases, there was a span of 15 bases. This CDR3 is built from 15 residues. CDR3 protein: CASSPSRTRQETQYF. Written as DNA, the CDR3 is TGTGCCAGCAGCCCCTCCCGGACGCGGCAAGAGACCCAGTACTTC. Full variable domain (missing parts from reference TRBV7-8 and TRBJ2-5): GAGVSQSPRYKVAKRGQDVALRCDPISGHVSLFWYQQALGQGPEFLTYFQNEAQLDKSGLPSDRFFAERPEGSVSTLKIQRTQQEDSAVYLCASSPSRTRQETQYFGPGTRLLVL.

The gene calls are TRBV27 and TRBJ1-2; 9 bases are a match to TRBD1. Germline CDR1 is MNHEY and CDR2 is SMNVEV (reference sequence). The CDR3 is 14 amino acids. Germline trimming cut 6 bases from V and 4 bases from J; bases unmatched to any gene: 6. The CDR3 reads CASRGTGSAYGYTF. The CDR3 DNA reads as TGTGCCAGCAGGGGGACAGGGAGCGCCTATGGCTACACCTTC.

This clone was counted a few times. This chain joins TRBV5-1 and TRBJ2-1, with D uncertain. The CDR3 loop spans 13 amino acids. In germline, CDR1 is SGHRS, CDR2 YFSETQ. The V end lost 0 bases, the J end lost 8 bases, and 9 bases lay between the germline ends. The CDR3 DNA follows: TGCGCCAGCAGCTTGGAAGCGTTCGATGAGCAGTTCTTC. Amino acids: CASSLEAFDEQFF.

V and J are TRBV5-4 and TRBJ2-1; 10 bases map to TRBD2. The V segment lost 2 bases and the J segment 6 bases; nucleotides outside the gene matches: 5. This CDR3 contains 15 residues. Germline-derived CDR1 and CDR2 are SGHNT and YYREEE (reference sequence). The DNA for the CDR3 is TGTGCCAGCAGCTTAGCGGGAGGGCTGGCCAATGAGCAGTTCTTC. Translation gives CASSLAGGLANEQFF.

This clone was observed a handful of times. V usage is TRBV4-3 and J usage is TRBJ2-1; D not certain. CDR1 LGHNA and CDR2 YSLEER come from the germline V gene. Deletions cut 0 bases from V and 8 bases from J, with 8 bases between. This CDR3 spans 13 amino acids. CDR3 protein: CASSQEIRYEQFF. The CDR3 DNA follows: TGCGCCAGCAGCCAAGAGATTCGGTATGAGCAGTTCTTC.

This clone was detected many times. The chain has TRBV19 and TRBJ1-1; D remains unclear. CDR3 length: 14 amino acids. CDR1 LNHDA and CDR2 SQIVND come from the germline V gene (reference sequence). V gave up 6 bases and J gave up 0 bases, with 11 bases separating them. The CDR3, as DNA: TGTGCCAGTAGGAGAGAAGGTATGAACACTGAAGCTTTCTTT. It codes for CASRREGMNTEAFF.

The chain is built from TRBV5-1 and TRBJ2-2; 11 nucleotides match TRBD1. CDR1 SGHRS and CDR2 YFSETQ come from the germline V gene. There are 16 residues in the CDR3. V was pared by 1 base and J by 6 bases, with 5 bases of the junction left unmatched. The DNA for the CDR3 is TGCGCCAGCAGCTTGCAAGGACAGGGGGCGTCCGGGGAGCTGTTTTTT. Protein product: CASSLQGQGASGELFF. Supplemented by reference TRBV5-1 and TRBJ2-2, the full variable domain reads KAGVTQTPRYLIKTRGQQVTLSCSPISGHRSVSWYQQTPGQGLQFLFEYFSETQRNKGNFPGRFSGRQFSNSRSEMNVSTLELGDSALYLCASSLQGQGASGELFFGEGSRLTVL.

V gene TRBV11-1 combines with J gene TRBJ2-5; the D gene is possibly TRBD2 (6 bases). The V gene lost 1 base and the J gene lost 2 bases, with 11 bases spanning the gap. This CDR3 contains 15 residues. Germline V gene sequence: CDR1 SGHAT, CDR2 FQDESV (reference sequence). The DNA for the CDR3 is TGTGCCAGCAGCTTAGTCTCGGCGGGACAAGAGACCCAGTACTTC. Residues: CASSLVSAGQETQYF.